This TCR beta chain was sequenced for a study of T cell responses to AZD1222 COVID-19 vaccine. With respect to this clone: Its antigen is as yet unknown.

General observations from the study: Baseline serostatus was positive in only six AZD1222 recipients. Per reports, nearly half of all spike-specific TCRs target regions that are unmutated in variants.

Trimming took off 2 bases at V and 7 bases at J, with 18 bases between the two ends. There are 15 residues in the CDR3. Germline CDR1 reads MDHEN; CDR2 reads SYDVKM. Libraries were prepared by immunoSEQ multiplex PCR; TCRdb keeps only in-frame clonotypes and omits some of them. The sample contains 60,000 to 75,000 clones, 89% of which appear only once. This sequence originates from an adult who received the AZD1222 COVID-19 vaccine. Sequencing was performed on peripheral blood, taken 28 days after the second AZD1222 dose. The genes are TRBV28 and TRBJ2-7; D unclear. The CDR3 DNA follows: TGTGCCAGCAGTTTAAGGCGTTTTCCCCCCCGGGAGCAGTACTTC. Translation: CASSLRRFPPREQYF.